Shown below are 10 T cell receptor beta chains from a single sample sequenced in a study of cytotoxic CD8 clonotypes in ibrutinib-treated CLL. Profiling relied on immunoSEQ multiplex PCR, and the TCRdb table lists in-frame clones only, not all of them. The sample lists about 200,000 clones, approximately 68% occurring once. This sample comprised PBMCs, obtained after 24 months of ibrutinib treatment. The receptors originated from a human donor with chronic lymphocytic leukemia.

The chain employs TRBV28 and TRBJ2-1; 12 positions match TRBD2. CDR3 size: 19 residues. From germline, CDR1 is MDHEN and CDR2 SYDVKM. J gave up 0 bases and V 5 bases, and 11 bases lay outside the gene matches. The CDR3 region has the DNA TGTGCCAGCAGTACCGGACTAGCGGGACAGGCCTACTCCTACAATGAGCAGTTCTTC. It specifies CASSTGLAGQAYSYNEQFF.

The V gene is TRBV4-3, the J gene TRBJ2-3; 10 nucleotides line up with TRBD2. This CDR3 region has 18 residues. Trimming removed 0 bases from V and 2 bases from J; junction bases left unmatched: 8. Germline-derived CDR1 and CDR2 are LGHNA and YSLEER. CDR3 protein: CASSQDRWTSGLTDTQYF. The DNA of the CDR3 is TGCGCCAGCAGCCAAGATCGCTGGACTAGCGGCCTCACAGATACGCAGTATTTT.

This chain joins TRBV29-1 and TRBJ2-7, with 8 nucleotides matching TRBD2. This CDR3 spans 15 amino acids. From germline, CDR1 is SQVTM and CDR2 ANQGSEA. J was trimmed by 2 bases and V by 3 bases; bases with no gene match: 9. The CDR3: CSVEGGGSGAYEQYF. Here the CDR3 DNA reads TGCAGCGTTGAGGGCGGGGGGAGCGGGGCCTACGAGCAGTACTTC.

This clone was picked up one time. One junction end disagrees with the germline gene, perhaps due to a read error. The chain recombines TRBV7-7 with TRBJ2-3; D perhaps matches TRBD2 (6 bases). The CDR3 has 15 amino acids. In germline, CDR1 is SSHAT, CDR2 FNYEAQ (reference sequence). CDR3 nucleotides: TGTGCTAGCAGCCCTACGGGACTTAGCACAGATACGCAGTATTTT. This encodes CASSPTGLSTDTQYF.

The chain has TRBV7-9 and TRBJ1-2; 8 positions match TRBD1. CDR1 is SEHNR and CDR2 is FQNEAQ in the germline V gene (reference sequence). V dropped 8 bases and J dropped 6; count of bases not matched to a gene: 5. This CDR3 has 12 amino acids. This CDR3 is CASSTGADGYTF. The CDR3 region has the DNA TGTGCCAGCTCGACAGGGGCCGATGGCTACACCTTC.

V gene TRBV15 combines with J gene TRBJ2-1, with unresolved D. Trimming took 0 bases from V and 0 from J, leaving 9 bases between them. Germline CDR1 reads LNHNV; CDR2 reads YYDKDF (reference sequence). This CDR3 has 16 amino acids. CDR3 coding DNA: TGTGCCACCAGCAGAGATCCCCGGAGCTCCTACAATGAGCAGTTCTTC. Residues: CATSRDPRSSYNEQFF.

This clone showed up just once. For the CDR3, the DNA is TGTGCCAGCAGCCAAGACGCGATGTTAGCGGGGAACACCGGGGAGCTGTTTTTT. Its protein product is CASSQDAMLAGNTGELFF. The rearrangement joins TRBV4-2 to TRBJ2-2; 7 bases line up with TRBD2. Germline V gene data show CDR1 as LGHNA and CDR2 as YNFKEQ. After removal of 0 bases from V and 1 base from J, the junction contained 8 bases not matched to a gene. This CDR3 comprises 18 residues.

The chain recombines TRBV7-2 with TRBJ2-5; perhaps TRBD1 as D (7 bases). Trimming took 2 bases from V and 4 from J, leaving 14 bases between them. The CDR3 contains 15 residues. CDR1 and CDR2 from the germline V gene are SGHTA and FQGNSA. The CDR3 here is CASSLYAGGGETQYF. CDR3 bases: TGTGCCAGCAGCTTATACGCAGGGGGAGGAGAGACCCAGTACTTC.

V usage is TRBV9 and J usage is TRBJ2-1, with 11 bases fitting TRBD2. The CDR3 sequence is 16 residues long. Unmatched junction bases numbered 7, after V lost 0 bases and J lost 8 bases. Germline V gives CDR1 SGDLS, CDR2 YYNGEE. CDR3 protein: CASSVARGTSGDEQFF. The CDR3 DNA sequence: TGTGCCAGCAGCGTAGCTAGAGGGACTAGCGGAGATGAGCAGTTCTTC.

The chain employs TRBV28 and TRBJ1-2; 7 bases are a match to TRBD1. The CDR3 extends over 14 amino acids. Trimming cost V 4 bases and J 4 bases; bases outside gene matches: 6. The germline V gene encodes CDR1 MDHEN and CDR2 SYDVKM. This CDR3 is CASSSSRQGYGYTF. The CDR3, as DNA: TGTGCCAGCAGTTCCTCCAGACAGGGCTATGGCTACACCTTC.